This T cell receptor beta chain was obtained from a study of T cell repertoires in cytomegalovirus infection. Study overall: Shared public TCR beta signatures pointed to both CMV infection and a matching HLA type.

This CDR3 contains 14 residues. Germline V gene lookup returns CDR1 SGHTA and CDR2 FQGNSA. Trimming stripped 5 bases from V and 2 bases from J, with 12 bases between. TCRdb processed the reads anew with MiXCR; each CDR3 protein has one entry. In the table there are 150,000 to 200,000 distinct CDR3 sequences, 28% of which are singletons. A note on this clonotype: Its cognate antigen is unknown.

Study-wide results and caveats: People with CMV and the relevant HLA were identified by cumulative public TCR beta family frequency. The ex vivo response was dominated by HLA-C-restricted CMV-specific TCR beta clonotypes.

The TCR comes from a human donor in good health (CMV status not recorded). Some clones in this sample may be carry-over from other donors' samples. Sequencing was performed on PBMCs. This chain connects TRBV7-2 to TRBJ1-1; possible D gene TRBD1, 5 bases. CDR3 nucleotide sequence: TGTGCCAGCAGCCCGAGACAGCTAAACACTGAAGCTTTCTTT. Translated: CASSPRQLNTEAFF.